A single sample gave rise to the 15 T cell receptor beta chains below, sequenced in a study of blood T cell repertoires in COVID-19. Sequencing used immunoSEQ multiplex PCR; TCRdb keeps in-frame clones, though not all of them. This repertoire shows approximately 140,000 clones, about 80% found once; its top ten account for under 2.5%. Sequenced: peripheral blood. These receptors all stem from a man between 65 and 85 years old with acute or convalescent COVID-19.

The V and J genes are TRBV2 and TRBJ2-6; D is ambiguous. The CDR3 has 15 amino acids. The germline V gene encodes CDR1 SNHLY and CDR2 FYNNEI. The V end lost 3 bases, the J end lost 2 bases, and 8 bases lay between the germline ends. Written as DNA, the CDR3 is TGTGCCAGCAGTGACGGGTCCCCTGGGGCCAACGTCCTGACTTTC. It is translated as CASSDGSPGANVLTF.

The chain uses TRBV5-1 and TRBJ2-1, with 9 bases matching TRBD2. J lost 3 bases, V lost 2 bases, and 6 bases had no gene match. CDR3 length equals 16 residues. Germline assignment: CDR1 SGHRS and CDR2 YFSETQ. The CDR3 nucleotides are TGCGCCAGCAGCTTTCGTCCTAGCGGGGTCTACAATGAGCAGTTCTTC. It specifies CASSFRPSGVYNEQFF.

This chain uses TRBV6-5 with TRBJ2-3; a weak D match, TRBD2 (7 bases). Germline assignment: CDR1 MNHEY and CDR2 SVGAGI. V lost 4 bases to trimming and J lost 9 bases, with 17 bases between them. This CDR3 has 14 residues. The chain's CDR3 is CASSSSRGRGTQYF. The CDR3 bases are TGTGCCAGCAGTTCCTCCCGGGGGCGGGGGACGCAGTATTTT.

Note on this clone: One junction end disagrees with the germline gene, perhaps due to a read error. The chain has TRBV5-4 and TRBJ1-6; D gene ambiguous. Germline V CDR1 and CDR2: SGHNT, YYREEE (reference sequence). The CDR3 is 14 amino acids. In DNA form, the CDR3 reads TGTGCCAGCAGCTTAAATCGCGGGAATTCGCCCCTCCACTTT. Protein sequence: CASSLNRGNSPLHF.

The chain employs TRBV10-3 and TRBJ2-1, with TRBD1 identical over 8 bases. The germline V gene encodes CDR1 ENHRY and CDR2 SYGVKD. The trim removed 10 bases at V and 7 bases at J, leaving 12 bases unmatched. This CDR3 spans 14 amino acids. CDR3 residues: CATQGQGGWNEQFF. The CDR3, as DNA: TGTGCCACCCAAGGACAGGGAGGTTGGAATGAGCAGTTCTTC.

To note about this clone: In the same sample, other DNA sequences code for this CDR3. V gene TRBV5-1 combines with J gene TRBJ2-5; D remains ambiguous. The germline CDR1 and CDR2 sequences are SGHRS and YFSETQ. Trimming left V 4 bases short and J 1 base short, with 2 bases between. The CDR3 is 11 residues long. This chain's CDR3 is CASSLQETQYF. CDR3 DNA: TGCGCCAGCAGCCTCCAAGAGACCCAGTACTTC.

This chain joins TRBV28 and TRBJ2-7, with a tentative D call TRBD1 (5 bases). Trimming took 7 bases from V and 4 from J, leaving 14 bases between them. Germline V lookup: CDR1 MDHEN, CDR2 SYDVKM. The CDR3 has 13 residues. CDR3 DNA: TGTGCCAGCACTCCACAGGAGATTTACGAGCAGTACTTC. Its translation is CASTPQEIYEQYF.

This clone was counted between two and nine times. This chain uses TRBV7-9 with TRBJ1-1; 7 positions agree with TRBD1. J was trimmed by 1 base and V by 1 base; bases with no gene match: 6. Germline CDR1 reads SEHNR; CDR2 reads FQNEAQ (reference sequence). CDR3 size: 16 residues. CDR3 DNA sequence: TGTGCCAGCAGCTTAGGGCTAAGGGGGCCGAACACTGAAGCTTTCTTT. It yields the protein CASSLGLRGPNTEAFF.

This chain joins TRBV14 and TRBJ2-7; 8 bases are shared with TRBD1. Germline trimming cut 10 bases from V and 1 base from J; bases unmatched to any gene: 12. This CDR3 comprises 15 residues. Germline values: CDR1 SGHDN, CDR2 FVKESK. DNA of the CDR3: TGTGCCACCTCCCGGGACAGGTCATCATCCTACGAGCAGTACTTC. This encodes CATSRDRSSSYEQYF.

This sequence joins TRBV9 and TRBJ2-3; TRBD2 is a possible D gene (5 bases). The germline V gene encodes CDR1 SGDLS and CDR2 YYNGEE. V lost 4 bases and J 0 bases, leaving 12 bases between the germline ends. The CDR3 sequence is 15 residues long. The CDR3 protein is CASSQDLTSTDTQYF. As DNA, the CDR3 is TGTGCCAGCAGCCAGGACTTAACTAGCACAGATACGCAGTATTTT.

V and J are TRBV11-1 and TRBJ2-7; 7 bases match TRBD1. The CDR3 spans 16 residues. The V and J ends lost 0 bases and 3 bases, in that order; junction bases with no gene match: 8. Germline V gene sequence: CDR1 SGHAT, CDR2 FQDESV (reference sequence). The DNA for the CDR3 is TGTGCCAGCAGCTTAGCCGCACAAGGGGGCCTCTACGAGCAGTACTTC. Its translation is CASSLAAQGGLYEQYF.

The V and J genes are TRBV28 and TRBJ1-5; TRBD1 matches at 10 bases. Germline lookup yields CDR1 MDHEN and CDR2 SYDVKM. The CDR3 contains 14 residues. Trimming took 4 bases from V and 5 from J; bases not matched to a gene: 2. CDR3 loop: CASSSGQGHQPQHF. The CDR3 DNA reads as TGTGCCAGCAGTTCGGGACAGGGGCATCAGCCCCAGCATTTT. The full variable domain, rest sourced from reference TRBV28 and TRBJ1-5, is DVKVTQSSRYLVKRTGEKVFLECVQDMDHENMFWYRQDPGLGLRLIYFSYDVKMKEKGDIPEGYSVSREKKERFSLILESASTNQTSMYLCASSSGQGHQPQHFGDGTRLSIL.

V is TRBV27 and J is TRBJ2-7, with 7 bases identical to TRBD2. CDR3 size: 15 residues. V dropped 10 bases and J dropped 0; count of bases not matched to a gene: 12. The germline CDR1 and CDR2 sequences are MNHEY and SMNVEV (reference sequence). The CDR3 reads CATRGVGIGSYEQYF. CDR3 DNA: TGTGCCACCCGGGGGGTGGGAATCGGCTCCTACGAGCAGTACTTC.

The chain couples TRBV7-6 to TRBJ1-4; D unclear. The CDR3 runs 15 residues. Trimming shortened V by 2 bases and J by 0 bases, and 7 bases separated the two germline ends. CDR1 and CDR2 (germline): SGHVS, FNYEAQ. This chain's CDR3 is CASSLWAATNEKLFF. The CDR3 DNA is TGTGCCAGCAGCTTATGGGCAGCAACTAATGAAAAACTGTTTTTT.

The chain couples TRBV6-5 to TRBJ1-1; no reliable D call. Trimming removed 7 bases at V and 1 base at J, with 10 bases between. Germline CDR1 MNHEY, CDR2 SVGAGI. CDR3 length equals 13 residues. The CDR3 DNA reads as TGTGCCAGCAATGGTGTGGCGAACACTGAAGCTTTCTTT. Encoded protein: CASNGVANTEAFF.